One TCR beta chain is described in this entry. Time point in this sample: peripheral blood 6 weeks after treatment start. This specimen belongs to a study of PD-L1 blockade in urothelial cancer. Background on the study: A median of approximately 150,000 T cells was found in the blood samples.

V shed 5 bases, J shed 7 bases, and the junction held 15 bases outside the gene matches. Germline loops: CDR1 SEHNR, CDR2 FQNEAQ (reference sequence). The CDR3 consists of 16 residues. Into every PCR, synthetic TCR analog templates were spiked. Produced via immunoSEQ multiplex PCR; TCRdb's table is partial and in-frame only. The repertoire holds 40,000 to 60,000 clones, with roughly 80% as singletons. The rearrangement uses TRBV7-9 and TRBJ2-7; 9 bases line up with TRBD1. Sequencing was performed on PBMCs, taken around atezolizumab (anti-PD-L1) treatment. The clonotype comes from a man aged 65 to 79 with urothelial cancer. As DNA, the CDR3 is TGTGCCAGCAGCCAGGCGTGGGGACAGGGATCGGGGGAGCAGTACTTC. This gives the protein CASSQAWGQGSGEQYF.